These 5 T cell receptor beta chains came from one sample sequenced in a study of technical replicates of blood from a few donors. The repertoire was sequenced with immunoSEQ multiplex PCR; TCRdb's copy has only in-frame clones and lacks some. The repertoire has around 57,000 clones, roughly 94% of them found once; the top ten carry 0.2% to 0.25%. Source material: T cells isolated from PBMCs. All receptors come from a human donor in good health.

The chain couples TRBV11-1 to TRBJ2-2; tentative D call: TRBD1 (6 bases). Germline V gene lookup returns CDR1 SGHAT and CDR2 FQDESV (reference sequence). This CDR3 is 15 amino acids long. Trimming removed 2 bases at V and 0 bases at J, with 7 bases between. Here the CDR3 DNA reads TGTGCCAGCAGCTTACAGGGGCCGAACACCGGGGAGCTGTTTTTT. Translated: CASSLQGPNTGELFF. Combining the CDR3 with reference TRBV11-1 and TRBJ2-2 gives the whole variable domain EAEVAQSPRYKITEKSQAVAFWCDPISGHATLYWYRQILGQGPELLVQFQDESVVDDSQLPKDRFSAERLKGVDSTLKIQPAELGDSAMYLCASSLQGPNTGELFFGEGSRLTVL.

The chain combines TRBV14 with TRBJ1-5; 9 nucleotides line up with TRBD1. Looked up from germline, CDR1 is SGHDN and CDR2 is FVKESK. The CDR3 has 19 amino acids. V lost 2 bases and J lost 5; bases outside the gene matches: 16. The CDR3 bases are TGTGCCAGCAGCCAACTCTTTGCGGGACAGGGAAGCGTCGATCAGCCCCAGCATTTT. It translates to CASSQLFAGQGSVDQPQHF.

This clone has just one count. The rearrangement uses TRBV7-8 and TRBJ2-7; TRBD2 agrees at 9 bases. With 8 bases clipped from V and 0 bases from J, the junction kept 5 bases outside the gene matches. The V gene's germline CDR1 is SGHVS and CDR2 FQNEAQ. The CDR3 consists of 14 residues. The CDR3 DNA sequence: TGTGCCAGCTCACCGCGGGGGGGCTCCTACGAGCAGTACTTC. As protein: CASSPRGGSYEQYF.

Concerning this clone itself: Here the CDR3 omits its conserved ending phenylalanine or tryptophan, so a read error is the likely source. The limits of the CDR3 on the DNA are not certain, so only TCRdb's listed CDR3 is given. The chain employs TRBV7-9 and TRBJ2-7; the table's D call TRBD2 went unverified against the DNA. The CDR3 has 9 amino acids, counting both end residues. CDR1 SEHNR and CDR2 FQNEAQ come from the germline V gene (reference sequence). CDR3 protein: CASSTSNYR.

The rearrangement uses TRBV20-1 and TRBJ1-1; a possible D gene is TRBD1 (6 bases). V dropped 5 bases and J dropped 10 bases, with 14 bases sitting between them. CDR1 and CDR2 from the germline V gene are DFQATT and SNEGSKA (reference sequence). CDR3 size: 11 residues. CDR3 sequence: CSARARGGAFF. The CDR3 DNA is TGCAGTGCTCGCGCCAGGGGTGGAGCTTTCTTT.